The source of this T cell receptor (beta chain) is a study of technical replicates of blood from a few donors. Trimming removed 0 bases at V and 3 bases at J, with 12 bases between. CDR1 and CDR2 (germline): SGHRS, YFSETQ. The CDR3 sequence is 15 residues long. This table comes from immunoSEQ multiplex PCR, and its TCRdb copy is limited to in-frame clones, with some not included. The table has approximately 73,000 clones, roughly 93% seen once. The TCR was taken from a human donor in good health. Sequencing used T cells isolated from PBMCs. This rearrangement joins TRBV5-1 to TRBJ2-5, with D tentatively TRBD1 (5 bases). The CDR3 loop reads CASSLGAGSEETQYF. The CDR3 coding sequence is TGCGCCAGCAGCTTGGGCGCAGGGTCGGAAGAGACCCAGTACTTC. The full variable domain, its missing parts supplied by reference TRBV5-1 and TRBJ2-5, is KAGVTQTPRYLIKTRGQQVTLSCSPISGHRSVSWYQQTPGQGLQFLFEYFSETQRNKGNFPGRFSGRQFSNSRSEMNVSTLELGDSALYLCASSLGAGSEETQYFGPGTRLLVL.